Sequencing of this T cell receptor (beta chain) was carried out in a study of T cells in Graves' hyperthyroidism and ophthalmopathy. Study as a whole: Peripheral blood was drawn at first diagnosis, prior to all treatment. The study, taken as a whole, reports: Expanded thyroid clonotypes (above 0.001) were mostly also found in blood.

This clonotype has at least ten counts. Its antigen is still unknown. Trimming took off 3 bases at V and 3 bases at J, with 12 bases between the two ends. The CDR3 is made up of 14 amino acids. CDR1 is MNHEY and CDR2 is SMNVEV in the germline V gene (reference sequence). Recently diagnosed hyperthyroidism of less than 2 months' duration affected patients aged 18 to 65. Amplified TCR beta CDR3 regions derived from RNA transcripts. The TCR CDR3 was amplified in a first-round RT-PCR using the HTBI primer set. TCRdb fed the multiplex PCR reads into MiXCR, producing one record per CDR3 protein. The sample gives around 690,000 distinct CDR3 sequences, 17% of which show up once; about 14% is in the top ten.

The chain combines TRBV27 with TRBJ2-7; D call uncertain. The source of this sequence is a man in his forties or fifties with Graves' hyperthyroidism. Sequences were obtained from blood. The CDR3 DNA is TGTGCCAGCAGTTTCAAGGGTAGACACTACGAGCAGTACTTC. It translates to CASSFKGRHYEQYF.